The clone carrying this T cell receptor (beta chain) was detected only once. Its antigen is currently unknown. This sample was included in a study of graft-versus-host responses after intestinal transplantation. The study, taken as a whole, reports: Allografts from individuals with graft-donor T cell macrochimerism displayed high graft-versus-host to host-versus-graft clonal ratios.

Trimming stripped 6 bases from V and 7 bases from J, with 15 bases between. The germline V gene encodes CDR1 SNHLY and CDR2 FYNNEI. The CDR3 has 13 amino acids. Measured with immunoSEQ multiplex PCR; TCRdb has only the in-frame clones, and not every one. This sample has approximately 60,000 clones, with around 90% found just once. The sequence was obtained from a human patient who received an intestinal transplant, so some T cells may come from the graft donor. The V call is TRBV2, the J call TRBJ1-2, with D possibly TRBD1 on 5 matching bases. The sample in question was PBMCs, obtained 26 days after transplant. The CDR3 here is CASRLKDGGGYTF. In DNA form, the CDR3 reads TGTGCCAGCAGACTGAAGGACGGGGGTGGCTACACCTTC.